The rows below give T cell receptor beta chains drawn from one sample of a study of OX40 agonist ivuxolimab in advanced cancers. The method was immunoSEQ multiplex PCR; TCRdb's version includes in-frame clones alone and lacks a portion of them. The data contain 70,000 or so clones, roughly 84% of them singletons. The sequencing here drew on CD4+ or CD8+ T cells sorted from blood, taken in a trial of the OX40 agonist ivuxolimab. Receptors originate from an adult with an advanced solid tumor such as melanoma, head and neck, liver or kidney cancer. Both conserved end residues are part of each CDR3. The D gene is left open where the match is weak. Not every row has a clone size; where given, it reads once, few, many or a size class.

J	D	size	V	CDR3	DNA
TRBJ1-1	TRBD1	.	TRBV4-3	CASSQRLQPGQGRTEAFF	TGCGCCAGCAGCCAACGACTTCAACCGGGACAGGGACGCACTGAAGCTTTCTTT
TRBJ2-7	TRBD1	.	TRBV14	CASSPGTGLYEQYF	TGTGCCAGCAGCCCTGGGACAGGCCTCTACGAGCAGTACTTC
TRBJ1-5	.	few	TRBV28	CASSPPDTFNQPQHF	TGTGCCAGCAGTCCACCAGACACCTTCAATCAGCCCCAGCATTTT
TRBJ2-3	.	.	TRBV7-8	CASSVRGKDTQYF	TGTGCCAGCAGCGTCAGGGGTAAAGATACGCAGTATTTT
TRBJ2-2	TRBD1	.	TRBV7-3	CASSLTGQGSSTGELFF	TGTGCCAGCAGCTTAACGGGACAGGGGTCCTCCACCGGGGAGCTGTTTTTT
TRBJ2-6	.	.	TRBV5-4	CASSLGGARGANVLTF	TGTGCCAGCAGCTTGGGCGGGGCGCGAGGGGCCAACGTCCTGACTTTC
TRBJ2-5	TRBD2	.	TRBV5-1	CASSPKGLAGVETQYF	TGCGCCAGCAGCCCTAAGGGACTAGCGGGGGTCGAGACCCAGTACTTC
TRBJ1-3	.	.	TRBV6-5	CASTPGGSGNTIYF	TGTGCCAGCACCCCTGGAGGTTCTGGAAACACCATATATTTT
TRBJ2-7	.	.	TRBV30	CAAGQSYEQYF	TGTGCGGCGGGACAGTCCTACGAGCAGTACTTC
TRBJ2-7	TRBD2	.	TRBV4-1	CASSQEASGGVYEQYF	TGCGCCAGCAGCCAAGAAGCTAGCGGGGGAGTTTACGAGCAGTACTTC
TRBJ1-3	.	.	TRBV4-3	CASSQEAPGQASSGNTIYF	TGCGCCAGCAGCCAAGAAGCACCGGGGCAGGCGAGCTCTGGAAACACCATATATTTT
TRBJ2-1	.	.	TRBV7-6	CASSFGQPLGDNEQFF	TGTGCCAGCAGCTTTGGACAGCCTCTTGGGGACAATGAGCAGTTCTTC
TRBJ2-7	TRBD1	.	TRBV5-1	CASSLTGGPYEQYF	TGCGCCAGCAGCCTGACAGGGGGTCCCTACGAGCAGTACTTC
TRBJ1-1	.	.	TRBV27	CASSPTLNTEAFF	TGTGCCAGCAGTCCGACCCTGAACACTGAAGCTTTCTTT
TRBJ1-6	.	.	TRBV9	CASSVEEGNSPLHF	TGTGCCAGCAGCGTAGAAGAGGGGAATTCACCCCTCCACTTT
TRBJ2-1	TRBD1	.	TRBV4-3	CASSHRDRGNNEQFF	TGCGCCAGCAGCCACCGGGACAGGGGGAACAATGAGCAGTTCTTC
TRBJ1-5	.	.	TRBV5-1	CASSLTLNQPQHF	TGCGCCAGCAGCTTAACCCTTAATCAGCCCCAGCATTTT
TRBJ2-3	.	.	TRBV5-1	CASRDGSSTDTQYF	TGCGCCAGCAGGGACGGTTCTAGCACAGATACGCAGTATTTT
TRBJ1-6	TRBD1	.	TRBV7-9	CASSLPTGGGSPLHF	TGTGCCAGCAGCTTGCCGACAGGGGGTGGTTCACCCCTCCACTTT
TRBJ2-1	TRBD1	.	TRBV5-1	CASSLPGQGFGEQFF	TGCGCCAGCAGCTTACCGGGACAGGGCTTCGGTGAGCAGTTCTTC
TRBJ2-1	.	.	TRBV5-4	CASSLLRNNEQFF	TGTGCCAGCAGCTTGTTGAGGAACAATGAGCAGTTCTTC
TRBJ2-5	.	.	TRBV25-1	CASSRGGESTQYF	TGTGCCAGCAGCCGAGGCGGGGAATCAACCCAGTACTTC
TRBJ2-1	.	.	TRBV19	CASSIEQGGNEQFF	TGTGCCAGTAGTATAGAGCAGGGGGGTAATGAGCAGTTCTTC
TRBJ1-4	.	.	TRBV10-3	CAISELATNEKLFF	TGTGCCATCAGTGAGCTTGCAACTAATGAAAAACTGTTTTTT
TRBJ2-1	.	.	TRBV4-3	CASSQEYRASYNEQFF	TGCGCCAGCAGCCAAGAATACAGAGCTTCCTACAATGAGCAGTTCTTC
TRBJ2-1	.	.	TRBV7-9	CASRGPNEQFF	TGTGCCTCCAGGGGTCCCAATGAGCAGTTCTTC
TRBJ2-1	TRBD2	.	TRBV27	CASRSGLAGNEQFF	TGTGCCAGCAGAAGCGGACTAGCGGGAAATGAGCAGTTCTTC
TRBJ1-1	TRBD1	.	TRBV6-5	CASTPGGLHTEAFF	TGTGCCAGCACGCCAGGGGGCCTCCACACTGAAGCTTTCTTT
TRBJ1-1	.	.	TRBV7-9	CASSLGGNRRTEAFF	TGTGCCAGCAGCTTAGGTGGGAATCGGCGAACTGAAGCTTTCTTT
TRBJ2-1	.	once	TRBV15	CATSLNRAPYNEQFF	TGTGCCACCAGCCTCAACAGGGCGCCCTACAATGAGCAGTTCTTC
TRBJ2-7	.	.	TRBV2	CASSKQDGTYEQYF	TGTGCCAGCAGTAAACAGGACGGGACCTACGAGCAGTACTTC